The 24 T cell receptor beta chains below were found in one sample sequenced in a study of T-cell reconstitution after alpha-beta-depleted transplantation in children (dated by TCRdb to 2016 to 2017). Library construction relied on PCR. Sequencing was performed on an Illumina HiSeq 2500. Molecular barcoding was employed in the preparation of TCR libraries, with unique molecular identifiers being used to normalize TCRbeta repertoire quantification. The public sequencing data were trimmed at Q25 with fastp and processed into clonotypes with MiXCR by TCRdb, which kept only in-frame beta chains. CDR3 protein duplicates are merged, each entry listing the most common genes and DNA. Here the sample has about 1,000,000 distinct CDR3 sequences; 25% to 30% occur a single time. About 28% of the sample lies in the top ten. This sample's treatment or condition label indicates: allogeneic hematopoietic cell transplantation with graft depleted of TCRalphabeta T cells and CD19 B cells.

Sequencing used PBMCs, mostly from graft donor cells, obtained 360 days after TCRalphabeta/CD19-depleted stem cell transplant. These receptors were taken from a boy in the first two years of life who had a stem cell transplant for SCID, so the T cells may come from the graft donor.

This clonotype was recorded a few times. This chain connects TRBV4-3 to TRBJ2-7; 8 bases are a match to TRBD1. V shed 1 base and J 3 bases; nucleotides not matched to a gene: 8. This CDR3 comprises 16 residues. CDR1 is LGHNA, CDR2 YSLEER, per germline. CDR3 nucleotides: TGCGCCAGCAGCCAAGGGTTATTAGGACAGGGCTACGAGCAGTACTTC. Protein product: CASSQGLLGQGYEQYF.

This chain links TRBV20-1 with TRBJ2-7; D possibly corresponds to TRBD2 (6 bases). The CDR3 is 15 residues long. Trimming took 1 base from V and 1 from J, leaving 14 bases between them. Germline V gives CDR1 DFQATT, CDR2 SNEGSKA (reference sequence). For the CDR3, the DNA is TGCAGTGCTAGAGGGCGGGACGGATTTTCCTACGAGCAGTACTTC. Residues: CSARGRDGFSYEQYF.

This chain links TRBV18 with TRBJ2-7; D unresolved. The CDR3 runs to 13 residues. CDR1 KGHSH and CDR2 LQKENI come from the germline V gene. V lost 2 bases, J lost 4 bases, and 9 bases lay in between. Here the CDR3 DNA reads TGTGCCAGCTCACCAGACTTGGGATACGAGCAGTACTTC. As protein: CASSPDLGYEQYF.

This chain connects TRBV5-1 to TRBJ2-1; no reliable D call. Per germline, CDR1 SGHRS and CDR2 YFSETQ. The germline V and J ends were trimmed by 4 bases and 6 bases, with 11 bases remaining between them. This CDR3 is built from 13 residues. CDR3 residues: CASSLITFNEQFF. The CDR3 region has the DNA TGCGCCAGCAGCCTTATTACCTTCAATGAGCAGTTCTTC.

This clonotype turned up a few times. The chain employs TRBV5-5 and TRBJ2-4; D is unresolved. This CDR3 is built from 15 residues. CDR1 and CDR2 (germline): SGHKS, YYEKEE (reference sequence). V lost 1 base and J lost 0, with 8 bases in between. The CDR3 reads CASSLSQAAKNIQYF. In DNA form, the CDR3 reads TGTGCCAGCAGCTTGAGCCAGGCAGCCAAAAACATTCAGTACTTC.

A few counts support this clonotype. The junction departs from germline at one end; a sequencing error may be responsible. The chain links TRBV27 to TRBJ1-2; D unclear. Germline CDR1 MNHEY, CDR2 SMNVEV (reference sequence). This CDR3 region has 11 residues. The CDR3 nucleotides are TGTGCCAGCAGCTTATTAGGGGGCTACACCTTC. Its translation is CASSLLGGYTF.

The V gene is TRBV20-1, the J gene TRBJ2-7, with 8 bases fitting TRBD2. The length of the CDR3 is 15 residues. V lost 3 bases, J lost 2 bases, and 9 bases stayed unmatched. CDR1 is DFQATT, CDR2 SNEGSKA, per germline (reference sequence). The CDR3 DNA reads TGCAGTGCTAGCTTGACTGGCGGGGGGCCCTACGAGCAGTACTTC. Its translation is CSASLTGGGPYEQYF.

The chain is built from TRBV4-3 and TRBJ1-5; D gene ambiguous. Per the germline V gene, CDR1 is LGHNA and CDR2 is YSLEER. CDR3 length equals 17 residues. V shed 4 bases and J shed 0 bases, with 16 bases lying between them. The CDR3 coding sequence is TGCGCCAGCAGCCCAAGTCCCCGGGGTTTTAGCAATCAGCCCCAGCATTTT. This codes for CASSPSPRGFSNQPQHF.

The chain uses TRBV2 and TRBJ2-7; D is uncertain. Trimming stripped 1 base from V and 11 bases from J, with 6 bases between. The CDR3 is 10 residues long. The germline gives CDR1 SNHLY, CDR2 FYNNEI. The CDR3 region is CASSEGAEYF. In DNA form, the CDR3 reads TGTGCCAGCAGTGAAGGGGCGGAGTACTTC.

The gene calls are TRBV5-1 and TRBJ2-7, with no clear D. This CDR3 region has 13 residues. Germline V CDR1 and CDR2: SGHRS, YFSETQ. Between the trimmed V and J ends, which lost 2 bases and 10 bases, there was a span of 16 bases. CDR3 in amino acids: CASSFSVGPNQYF. CDR3 sequence (DNA): TGCGCCAGCAGCTTCAGTGTTGGACCGAATCAGTACTTC.

In this sample, this clonotype turned up once. The gene calls are TRBV12-3 or TRBV12-4 and TRBJ2-6; the D gene could be TRBD1 or TRBD2 (5 bases each). The CDR3 consists of 17 residues. Trimming left V 3 bases short and J 4 bases short, with 16 bases between. In DNA, the CDR3 is TGTGCCAGCAGTTTCAGGTTGGTCGGGACCGGGGCCAACGTCCTGACTTTC. It is translated as CASSFRLVGTGANVLTF.

This clonotype was observed a handful of times. J is TRBJ2-2 and V is TRBV6-5; maybe TRBD2 (5 bases). CDR3 length: 11 amino acids. CDR1 and CDR2 from the germline V gene are MNHEY and SVGAGI. V lost 6 bases, J lost 8 bases, and 7 bases lay in between. The CDR3 nucleotides read TGTGCCAGCAGGCAGCGGGGGGAGCTGTTTTTT. Its protein is CASRQRGELFF.

The chain recombines TRBV6-1 with TRBJ2-2; 13 bases are shared with TRBD2. The CDR3 is 17 residues long. CDR1 is MNHNS, CDR2 SASEGT, per germline. After removal of 6 bases from V and 3 bases from J, the junction contained 7 bases not matched to a gene. CDR3: CASRRTSGGRDTGELFF. In nucleotides, the CDR3 is TGTGCCAGCAGACGGACTAGCGGGGGAAGGGACACCGGGGAGCTGTTTTTT.

The V call is TRBV24-1, the J call TRBJ2-7, with D perhaps matching TRBD1 or TRBD2 (5 bases each). With 4 bases removed from V and 6 bases from J, the gap between germline ends came to 9 bases. From germline, CDR1 is KGHDR and CDR2 SFDVKD. The CDR3 is 12 amino acids. CDR3 nucleotide sequence: TGTGCCACCAGTGAGGGGGTCTCCGAGCAGTACTTC. Its translation: CATSEGVSEQYF.

V usage is TRBV28 and J usage is TRBJ1-5, with a weak D call TRBD1 (6 bases). Germline-derived CDR1 and CDR2 are MDHEN and SYDVKM. Trimming removed 11 bases from V and 1 base from J, with 18 bases in between. The CDR3 has 15 amino acids. The CDR3 nucleotides read TGTGCCTCCGCCCCCACAGGGTTAAGCAATCAGCCCCAGCATTTT. This gives the protein CASAPTGLSNQPQHF.

The V gene is TRBV10-3, the J gene TRBJ2-5; 7 nucleotides agree with TRBD2. Germline CDR1 ENHRY, CDR2 SYGVKD. Trimming at V came to 5 bases and at J to 5 bases, leaving 11 bases not matched to a gene. The CDR3 loop spans 15 amino acids. CDR3 protein: CAISRGGPTWETQYF. The CDR3 nucleotides are TGTGCCATCAGTCGCGGGGGACCGACCTGGGAGACCCAGTACTTC.

In its sample, this clonotype was seen a few times. V usage is TRBV12-3 or TRBV12-4 and J usage is TRBJ1-1; TRBD1 might be the D (6 bases). Trimming stripped 5 bases from V and 1 base from J, with 14 bases between. The CDR3 is 15 residues long. The chain's CDR3 is CASSGHRETNTEAFF. The CDR3 DNA reads TGTGCCAGCAGTGGACACAGGGAAACGAACACTGAAGCTTTCTTT.

This clonotype was seen a handful of times. The CDR3 spells CASRSPATGRNTEAFF. CDR3 DNA sequence: TGTGCCAGCAGATCTCCCGCGACAGGGAGGAACACTGAAGCTTTCTTT. The chain is built from TRBV28 and TRBJ1-1; the match to TRBD1 covers 7 bases. CDR1 is MDHEN and CDR2 is SYDVKM in the germline V gene. V lost 6 bases and J lost 1; bases outside the gene matches: 11. The CDR3 extends over 16 amino acids.

The chain has TRBV29-1 and TRBJ2-1, with D unclear. The CDR3 extends over 11 amino acids. Germline V gene lookup returns CDR1 SQVTM and CDR2 ANQGSEA. V was cut by 1 base and J by 7 bases, with 5 bases left in between. CDR3 amino acids: CSVEGGNEQFF. The CDR3 region has the DNA TGCAGCGTTGAAGGGGGAAATGAGCAGTTCTTC.

This rearrangement joins TRBV28 to TRBJ1-1; unclear D gene. With 11 bases removed from V and 1 base from J, the gap between germline ends came to 14 bases. The germline V gene has CDR1 MDHEN and CDR2 SYDVKM. The CDR3 loop spans 13 amino acids. The CDR3, as DNA: TGTGCCGCCTCGGGCAGAGCGAACACTGAAGCTTTCTTT. This gives the protein CAASGRANTEAFF.

This clonotype was observed a handful of times. The chain employs TRBV20-1 and TRBJ1-3; D may be TRBD1 (5 bases). Germline V gene data show CDR1 as DFQATT and CDR2 as SNEGSKA (reference sequence). V shed 1 base and J shed 0 bases, with 10 bases lying between them. The CDR3 has 15 residues. CDR3 residues: CSARAIGGSGNTIYF. The CDR3 DNA follows: TGCAGTGCTAGAGCAATCGGGGGCTCTGGAAACACCATATATTTT.

This clonotype was detected a few times. This chain connects TRBV29-1 to TRBJ2-5; D is perhaps TRBD1 or TRBD2 (5 bases each). The CDR3 contains 13 residues. CDR1 and CDR2 (germline): SQVTM, ANQGSEA. The ends were cut back, 5 bases at V and 7 bases at J, with 17 bases in the middle. The DNA of the CDR3 is TGCAGCGTTATTCCCGGGACCGATCGGACCCAGTACTTC. Translation: CSVIPGTDRTQYF. Complete variable domain (other parts from reference TRBV29-1 and TRBJ2-5): SAVISQKPSRDICQRGTSLTIQCQVDSQVTMMFWYRQQPGQSLTLIATANQGSEATYESGFVIDKFPISRPNLTFSTLTVSNMSPEDSSIYLCSVIPGTDRTQYFGPGTRLLVL.

This clonotype has just a few counts. V usage is TRBV4-1 and J usage is TRBJ2-1; D possibly corresponds to TRBD1 (6 bases). This CDR3 region has 14 residues. Germline CDR1 and CDR2: MGHRA and YSYEKL. V shed 3 bases and J shed 10 bases, with 16 bases lying between them. For the CDR3, the DNA is TGCGCCAGCAGCCAGGAAGGACAGCGGACGGAGCAGTTCTTC. Amino acids: CASSQEGQRTEQFF.

This clonotype was counted between two and nine times. This chain links TRBV5-5 with TRBJ2-7; D may match TRBD1 or TRBD2 (5 bases each). V was cut by 4 bases and J by 3 bases, with 17 bases left in between. CDR1 and CDR2 from the germline V gene are SGHKS and YYEKEE (reference sequence). The CDR3 totals 15 residues. CDR3 bases: TGTGCCAGCAGCCGCTCGGGGACGCGAATCTACGAGCAGTACTTC. Protein: CASSRSGTRIYEQYF.